This is a list of T cell receptor beta chains from one sample in a study of T-cell memory formation after mild COVID-19. One entry per CDR3 protein, called by TCRdb with MiXCR from the 5' RACE reads. The table records about 290,000 distinct CDR3 sequences, roughly 18% of them present only once. The material sequenced was PBMCs or a T cell subset sorted from them (not recorded which). All receptors come from a man aged 18-30 years who had mild COVID-19 (a few samples of this study predate the infection). Cell type and time point are not known. Both conserved end residues are part of each CDR3. The order of the fields is CDR3 protein, CDR3 DNA, clone size, V gene, D gene, J gene. D genes are given only for firm matches. Expanded clones get a size class; other rows say once, few or many, or leave the size out.

cdr3_aa: CASSYDRVADTQYF
cdr3_nt: TGCGCCAGCAGCTACGACAGGGTTGCAGATACGCAGTATTTT
clone_size: few
v_call: TRBV5-1
d_call: TRBD1
j_call: TRBJ2-3

cdr3_aa: CSAISGGNTIYF
cdr3_nt: TGCAGTGCTATAAGTGGGGGAAACACCATATATTTT
clone_size: few
v_call: TRBV20-1
d_call: NA
j_call: TRBJ1-3

cdr3_aa: CASSYTAGTGIYNEQFF
cdr3_nt: TGTGCCAGCAGTTACACCGCCGGGACAGGGATCTACAATGAGCAGTTCTTC
clone_size: few
v_call: TRBV6-5
d_call: TRBD1
j_call: TRBJ2-1

cdr3_aa: CASSLAGRTSSYNEQFF
cdr3_nt: TGTGCCAGCAGCTTGGCGGGCAGGACAAGCTCCTACAATGAGCAGTTCTTC
clone_size: NA
v_call: TRBV5-5
d_call: NA
j_call: TRBJ2-1

cdr3_aa: CASSFSGATNYGYTF
cdr3_nt: TGCGCCAGCAGCTTTTCGGGGGCCACTAACTATGGCTACACCTTC
clone_size: many
v_call: TRBV5-1
d_call: NA
j_call: TRBJ1-2

cdr3_aa: CASSPFNRGSLDTQYF
cdr3_nt: TGTGCCAGCAGCCCTTTCAACAGGGGGTCGTTGGATACGCAGTATTTT
clone_size: few
v_call: TRBV27
d_call: TRBD1
j_call: TRBJ2-3

cdr3_aa: CATSDSGFSNEQFF
cdr3_nt: TGTGCCACCAGTGATTCCGGCTTCAGCAATGAGCAGTTCTTC
clone_size: NA
v_call: TRBV24-1
d_call: NA
j_call: TRBJ2-1

cdr3_aa: CASTTLGPQGYTF
cdr3_nt: TGTGCCAGCACCACTCTCGGGCCCCAGGGCTACACCTTC
clone_size: NA
v_call: TRBV11-2
d_call: NA
j_call: TRBJ1-2

cdr3_aa: CASSLQLLGGLTDTQYF
cdr3_nt: TGTGCCAGCAGCCTGCAGCTTTTGGGCGGTCTCACAGATACGCAGTATTTT
clone_size: many
v_call: TRBV7-2
d_call: NA
j_call: TRBJ2-3

cdr3_aa: CASSPRGRAAYEQYF
cdr3_nt: TGTGCCAGCAGCCCGCGGGGACGAGCGGCCTACGAGCAGTACTTC
clone_size: NA
v_call: TRBV7-2
d_call: NA
j_call: TRBJ2-7

cdr3_aa: CASSLRGLGNTIYF
cdr3_nt: TGTGCCAGCAGTTTAAGGGGGCTAGGAAACACCATATATTTT
clone_size: NA
v_call: TRBV12-3/TRBV12-4
d_call: TRBD1
j_call: TRBJ1-3

cdr3_aa: CASSYNGLNTEAFF
cdr3_nt: TGTGCCAGCAGTTACAACGGACTAAACACTGAAGCTTTCTTT
clone_size: NA
v_call: TRBV6-5
d_call: NA
j_call: TRBJ1-1

cdr3_aa: CASSTGPTGHGYTF
cdr3_nt: TGTGCCAGCAGCACAGGACCGACAGGGCATGGCTACACCTTC
clone_size: few
v_call: TRBV9
d_call: TRBD1
j_call: TRBJ1-2

cdr3_aa: CSARDLEGFTEAFF
cdr3_nt: TGCAGTGCTAGAGATTTAGAAGGGTTCACTGAAGCTTTCTTT
clone_size: NA
v_call: TRBV20-1
d_call: NA
j_call: TRBJ1-1

cdr3_aa: CASSLAENTEAFF
cdr3_nt: TGCGCCAGCAGCTTGGCCGAAAACACTGAAGCTTTCTTT
clone_size: NA
v_call: TRBV5-1
d_call: NA
j_call: TRBJ1-1

cdr3_aa: CASSARVGLTVQETQYF
cdr3_nt: TGTGCCAGCAGCGCCCGAGTGGGACTAACTGTCCAAGAGACCCAGTACTTC
clone_size: few
v_call: TRBV14
d_call: TRBD2
j_call: TRBJ2-5

cdr3_aa: CSGDRNTEAFF
cdr3_nt: TGCAGCGGGGACAGGAACACTGAAGCTTTCTTT
clone_size: few
v_call: TRBV29-1
d_call: TRBD1
j_call: TRBJ1-1

cdr3_aa: CASSLGRDYGYTF
cdr3_nt: TGTGCCAGCAGCTTGGGCAGGGACTATGGCTACACCTTC
clone_size: few
v_call: TRBV5-4
d_call: NA
j_call: TRBJ1-2

cdr3_aa: CASSPGAMGETQYF
cdr3_nt: TGTGCCAGCAGCCCCGGGGCAATGGGAGAGACCCAGTACTTC
clone_size: many
v_call: TRBV11-2
d_call: NA
j_call: TRBJ2-5

cdr3_aa: CASSYSPGGGNEQFF
cdr3_nt: TGTGCCAGCAGTTACTCGCCGGGGGGTGGGAATGAGCAGTTCTTC
clone_size: NA
v_call: TRBV6-6
d_call: TRBD2
j_call: TRBJ2-1